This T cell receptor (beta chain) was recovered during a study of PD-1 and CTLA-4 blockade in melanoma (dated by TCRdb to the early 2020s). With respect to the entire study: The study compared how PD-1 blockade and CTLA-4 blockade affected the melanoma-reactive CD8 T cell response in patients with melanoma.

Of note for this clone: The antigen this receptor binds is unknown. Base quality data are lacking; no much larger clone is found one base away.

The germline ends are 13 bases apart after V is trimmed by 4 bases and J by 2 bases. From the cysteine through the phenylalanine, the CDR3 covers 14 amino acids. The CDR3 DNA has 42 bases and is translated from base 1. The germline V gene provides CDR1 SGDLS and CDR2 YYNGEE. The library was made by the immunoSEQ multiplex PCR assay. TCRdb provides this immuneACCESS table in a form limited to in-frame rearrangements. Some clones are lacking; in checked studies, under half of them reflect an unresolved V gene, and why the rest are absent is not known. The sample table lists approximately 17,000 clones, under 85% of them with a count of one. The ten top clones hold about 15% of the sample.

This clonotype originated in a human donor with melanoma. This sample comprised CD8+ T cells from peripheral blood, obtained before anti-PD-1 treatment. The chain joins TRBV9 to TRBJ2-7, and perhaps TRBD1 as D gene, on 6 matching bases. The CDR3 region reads CASSPRGGAYEQYF. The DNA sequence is TGTGCCAGCAGCCCCCGAGGGGGAGCCTACGAGCAGTACTTC.